This T cell receptor beta chain was obtained from a study of T-cell reconstitution after alpha-beta-depleted transplantation in children. Study results and caveats: Newly made T cells mostly supplied T-cell counts and diversity one year after transplant. Reportedly, roughly two months post-transplant, alpha-beta T cells arose from several hundred expanded graft clones. Some patients showed high day-60 TCRbeta diversity, which derived from surviving recipient T cells and thymic progenitors.

During its preparation, the TCRbeta library received unique molecular identifiers. TCRdb fed the PCR reads into MiXCR, producing one record per CDR3 protein. The data contain 200,000 or so distinct CDR3 sequences, around 9.2% of them seen just once; the ten biggest clones take up 35% to 40%. This clonotype has a count of ten or more. Its antigen is not known. V was cut by 4 bases and J by 2 bases, with 12 bases left in between. Germline V CDR1 and CDR2: SGHRS, YFSETQ. The CDR3 contains 14 residues. Sequences were derived from PBMCs, mostly from graft donor cells, sampled 360 days after TCRalphabeta/CD19-depleted stem cell transplant. This receptor was obtained from a male patient between 2 and 10 years old who had a stem cell transplant for acute myeloid leukemia, so the T cells may come from the graft donor. V usage is TRBV5-1 and J usage is TRBJ1-1; maybe TRBD1 (5 bases). For the CDR3, the DNA is TGCGCCAGCAGCCCGGGGACCCTTAACACTGAAGCTTTCTTT. Amino acids: CASSPGTLNTEAFF.